Following are 20 T cell receptor beta chains from one sample sequenced in a study of STAT3 mutations in large granular lymphocyte leukemia. Regarding the study as a whole: At least one immunodominant TCR beta clonotype appeared in every T-cell large granular lymphocyte leukemia patient.

Using immunoSEQ multiplex PCR, the repertoire was profiled, and TCRdb retains in-frame clones only, with some absent. Among over a thousand clones listed, about 48% were seen once. These receptors are not linked to any known antigen. Input material: peripheral blood mononuclear cells. All receptors derive from a male patient in his fifties with T-cell large granular lymphocyte leukemia. Some clones in this sample may be carry-over from other donors' samples.

This chain joins TRBV18 and TRBJ2-7; D tentatively reads TRBD1 or TRBD2 (6 bases each). V was shortened by 1 base and J by 6 bases, with 7 bases between the two germline ends. Germline assignment: CDR1 KGHSH and CDR2 LQKENI. There are 12 residues in the CDR3. The CDR3 nucleotides are TGTGCCAGCTCACCACAGGGGGGCGAGCAGTACTTC. Its translation is CASSPQGGEQYF. Full variable domain (missing parts from reference TRBV18 and TRBJ2-7): NAGVMQNPRHLVRRRGQEARLRCSPMKGHSHVYWYRQLPEEGLKFMVYLQKENIIDESGMPKERFSAEFPKEGPSILRIQQVVRGDSAAYFCASSPQGGEQYFGPGTRLTVT.

This clone turned up a few times. This chain uses TRBV2 with TRBJ2-7; the D is unclear. The ends were cut back, 6 bases at V and 0 bases at J, with 6 bases in the middle. The CDR3 sequence is 12 residues long. Germline V CDR1 and CDR2: SNHLY, FYNNEI. The CDR3 DNA is TGTGCCAGCAGGCCAAACTCCTACGAGCAGTACTTC. Translating it yields CASRPNSYEQYF.

This chain links TRBV9 with TRBJ1-2, with D tentatively TRBD1 (5 bases). Germline-derived CDR1 and CDR2 are SGDLS and YYNGEE. V gave up 4 bases and J gave up 8 bases, with 9 bases separating them. The CDR3 has 11 residues. CDR3 loop: CASSSGLGYTF. As DNA, the CDR3 is TGTGCCAGCAGCTCGGGGCTCGGCTACACCTTC.

CDR3 nucleotide sequence: TGTGCCAGCTCACCGCGACAGGGCTACACCTTC. Translation: CASSPRQGYTF. This chain joins TRBV18 and TRBJ1-2, with D possibly being TRBD1 (5 bases). V was trimmed by 3 bases and J by 8 bases, leaving 7 bases between them. The CDR3 runs 11 residues. In germline, CDR1 is KGHSH, CDR2 LQKENI.

This clone was seen a single time. The V and J genes are TRBV29-1 and TRBJ2-1; 10 bases fit TRBD1. This CDR3 is built from 14 residues. Germline values: CDR1 SQVTM, CDR2 ANQGSEA. The junction had 7 bases not matched to a gene; V was cut back by 6 bases and J by 5 bases. This CDR3 reads CSVSGTGDHNEQFF. Written as DNA, the CDR3 is TGCAGCGTCTCCGGGACAGGGGACCACAATGAGCAGTTCTTC.

This clone was counted between two and nine times. CDR3 nucleotides: TGTGCCAGCAGTGATCAACGGGACAGGGGCAGCAATCAGCCCCAGCATTTT. Protein: CASSDQRDRGSNQPQHF. The gene calls are TRBV6-1 and TRBJ1-5, with 10 bases lining up with TRBD1. The J segment lost 1 base and the V segment lost 3 bases, leaving 6 bases of the junction unmatched. There are 17 residues in the CDR3. Germline CDR1 reads MNHNS; CDR2 reads SASEGT.

CDR3 nucleotides: TGTGCCGGAGCACTCCGGGACAGGGTACTCTATGAGCAGTTCTTC. Protein product: CAGALRDRVLYEQFF. J is TRBJ2-1 and V is TRBV30; 9 bases are shared with TRBD1. Trimming at V came to 8 bases and at J to 8 bases, leaving 16 bases not matched to a gene. CDR1 is GTSNPN and CDR2 is SVGIG in the germline V gene (reference sequence). This CDR3 spans 15 amino acids.

This clone has more than one count but fewer than ten. The gene calls are TRBV2 and TRBJ2-2; 7 bases are a match to TRBD2. Germline-derived CDR1 and CDR2 are SNHLY and FYNNEI. The CDR3 runs 14 residues. With V trimmed by 6 bases and J by 4 bases, 5 bases remained unmatched. CDR3 nucleotide sequence: TGTGCCAGCAGGCCGGCTAGCGGCACCGGGGAGCTGTTTTTT. Translating gives CASRPASGTGELFF.

The V and J genes are TRBV30 and TRBJ2-3; D is possibly TRBD1 or TRBD2 (5 bases each). Germline V gives CDR1 GTSNPN, CDR2 SVGIG (reference sequence). The length of the CDR3 is 14 residues. V shed 0 bases and J shed 8 bases, with 15 bases lying between them. The DNA of the CDR3 is TGTGCCTGGAGTGTACTCGGGGTGCAGGGTACGCAGTATTTT. The encoded protein is CAWSVLGVQGTQYF.

Only a few counts were recorded for this clone. The rearrangement links TRBV7-9 to TRBJ1-1; 9 nucleotides align to TRBD1. J lost 6 bases, V lost 3 bases, and 8 bases had no gene match. There are 15 residues in the CDR3. The germline gives CDR1 SEHNR, CDR2 FQNEAQ (reference sequence). CDR3 DNA: TGTGCCAGCAGCTTTCCGGGACAGGGCTTGTCTGAAGCTTTCTTT. Protein product: CASSFPGQGLSEAFF. The full variable domain, in which reference TRBV7-9 and TRBJ1-1 provide the parts outside the CDR3, is DTGVSQNPRHKITKRGQNVTFRCDPISEHNRLYWYRQTLGQGPEFLTYFQNEAQLEKSRLLSDRFSAERPKGSFSTLEIQRTEQGDSAMYLCASSFPGQGLSEAFFGQGTRLTVV.

In DNA form, the CDR3 reads TGCGCCAGCAGCCCGGGCCTCGCGGTCAGCACAGATACGCAGTATTTT. This sequence encodes CASSPGLAVSTDTQYF. The rearrangement links TRBV5-1 to TRBJ2-3, with D hard to call. Per germline, CDR1 SGHRS and CDR2 YFSETQ. The CDR3 is 16 residues long. The ends were cut back, 4 bases at V and 0 bases at J, with 15 bases in the middle. The full variable domain, in which reference TRBV5-1 and TRBJ2-3 provide the parts outside the CDR3, is KAGVTQTPRYLIKTRGQQVTLSCSPISGHRSVSWYQQTPGQGLQFLFEYFSETQRNKGNFPGRFSGRQFSNSRSEMNVSTLELGDSALYLCASSPGLAVSTDTQYFGPGTRLTVL.

The J gene is TRBJ2-6, the V gene TRBV18; D gene ambiguous. Per germline, CDR1 KGHSH and CDR2 LQKENI. With 6 bases removed from V and 2 bases from J, the gap between germline ends came to 11 bases. The CDR3 covers 15 residues. The CDR3 here is CASSSDGAGANVLTF. The CDR3 region has the DNA TGTGCCAGCTCTTCGGACGGAGCTGGGGCCAACGTCCTGACTTTC.

V and J are TRBV5-1 and TRBJ2-1; 8 positions agree with TRBD2. Germline V CDR1 and CDR2: SGHRS, YFSETQ. This CDR3 region has 14 residues. V gave up 2 bases and J gave up 13 bases; unmatched junction bases: 11. The DNA for the CDR3 is TGCGCCAGCAGCTTATCCACGGCGGGAGGAGCTCAGTTCTTC. Translating it yields CASSLSTAGGAQFF.

The chain uses TRBV30 and TRBJ1-5, with D maybe TRBD1 (5 bases). The germline V gene has CDR1 GTSNPN and CDR2 SVGIG (reference sequence). Deletions cut 1 base from V and 9 bases from J, with 13 bases between. The CDR3 is 13 amino acids. CDR3 sequence (DNA): TGTGCCTGGAGTGGGGGGGGGAGGCGGCCCCAGCATTTT. Translating gives CAWSGGGRRPQHF. Variable domain in full (rest from reference TRBV30 and TRBJ1-5): SQTIHQWPATLVQPVGSPLSLECTVEGTSNPNLYWYRQAAGRGLQLLFYSVGIGQISSEVPQNLSASRPQDRQFILSSKKLLLSDSGFYLCAWSGGGRRPQHFGDGTRLSIL.

The CDR3 nucleotides read TGCGCCAGCCGACGCCTAGCTTGGATAGATACGCAGTATTTT. Residues: CASRRLAWIDTQYF. The chain is built from TRBV5-1 and TRBJ2-3; tentative D call: TRBD2 (5 bases). Germline assignment: CDR1 SGHRS and CDR2 YFSETQ. The V gene lost 7 bases and the J gene lost 5 bases, with 17 bases spanning the gap. The CDR3 loop spans 14 amino acids.

Relative to its sample, this clone is large. The chain employs TRBV6-5 and TRBJ2-3, with D tentatively TRBD2 (6 bases). The germline V and J ends were trimmed by 9 bases and 1 base, with 11 bases remaining between them. Germline CDR1 MNHEY, CDR2 SVGAGI. This CDR3 is built from 13 residues. DNA of the CDR3: TGTGCCAGTAAGGCTAGCGGCACAGATACGCAGTATTTT. As protein: CASKASGTDTQYF.

The table lists this clone with a few counts. J is TRBJ2-4 and V is TRBV7-9; D is uncertain. Germline-derived CDR1 and CDR2 are SEHNR and FQNEAQ (reference sequence). The CDR3 runs to 13 residues. V lost 3 bases to trimming and J lost 2 bases, with 5 bases between them. Here the CDR3 DNA reads TGTGCCAGCAGCTTGGTTCCCAAAAACATTCAGTACTTC. Translated, it gives CASSLVPKNIQYF. The full variable domain, with the rest looked up from reference TRBV7-9 and TRBJ2-4, is DTGVSQNPRHKITKRGQNVTFRCDPISEHNRLYWYRQTLGQGPEFLTYFQNEAQLEKSRLLSDRFSAERPKGSFSTLEIQRTEQGDSAMYLCASSLVPKNIQYFGAGTRLSVL.

This clone has only a few counts. This sequence joins TRBV18 and TRBJ2-2; D unclear. The germline gives CDR1 KGHSH, CDR2 LQKENI. Trimming pared 6 bases from V and 0 bases from J, leaving 26 bases between. The CDR3 sequence is 20 residues long. The CDR3 nucleotides read TGTGCCAGCTCCCTTGTCCCCATCTTATATTCGAACTCGAACACCGGGGAGCTGTTTTTT. Its translation is CASSLVPILYSNSNTGELFF. Full variable domain (missing parts from reference TRBV18 and TRBJ2-2): NAGVMQNPRHLVRRRGQEARLRCSPMKGHSHVYWYRQLPEEGLKFMVYLQKENIIDESGMPKERFSAEFPKEGPSILRIQQVVRGDSAAYFCASSLVPILYSNSNTGELFFGEGSRLTVL.

The genes are TRBV30 and TRBJ2-7; D is unresolved. Trimming took 1 base from V and 3 from J, leaving 4 bases between them. CDR3 size: 11 residues. CDR1 is GTSNPN and CDR2 is SVGIG in the germline V gene (reference sequence). Here the CDR3 DNA reads TGTGCCTGGAGTGACAACTACGAGCAGTACTTC. This sequence encodes CAWSDNYEQYF.

This clone was counted between two and nine times. V and J are TRBV5-4 and TRBJ1-4; maybe TRBD1 (6 bases). This CDR3 is built from 17 residues. V lost 1 base to trimming and J lost 0 bases, with 13 bases between them. Germline V gene lookup returns CDR1 SGHNT and CDR2 YYREEE (reference sequence). CDR3 residues: CASSLWQGPATNEKLFF. In DNA, the CDR3 is TGTGCCAGCAGCTTGTGGCAGGGGCCTGCAACTAATGAAAAACTGTTTTTT.